Here is one T cell receptor (beta chain) with its context. The antigen is not known. This specimen comes from a study of shared clonotypes between healthy human individuals. The study, taken as a whole, reports: The sampled material consisted only of blood, and tissue repertoires are likely to differ.

In germline, CDR1 is SNHLY, CDR2 FYNNEI. With 3 bases removed from V and 14 bases from J, the gap between germline ends came to 17 bases. This CDR3 spans 14 amino acids. Assay used: immunoSEQ multiplex PCR; TCRdb lists only in-frame clones, some missing. Seen here are some 1 million clones, about three quarters observed once, and the top ten hold about 1.5%. This sequence originates from a young man in good health. The genes are TRBV2 and TRBJ1-6; a weak D match, TRBD1 (5 bases). The sequencing sample was made of memory CD4+ T cells sorted from blood. Specified subset: CD45RA-negative fraction. In DNA, the CDR3 is TGTGCCAGCAGTGATACAGGCTCCCGTGTGGCCCTCCACTTT. Translation gives CASSDTGSRVALHF.